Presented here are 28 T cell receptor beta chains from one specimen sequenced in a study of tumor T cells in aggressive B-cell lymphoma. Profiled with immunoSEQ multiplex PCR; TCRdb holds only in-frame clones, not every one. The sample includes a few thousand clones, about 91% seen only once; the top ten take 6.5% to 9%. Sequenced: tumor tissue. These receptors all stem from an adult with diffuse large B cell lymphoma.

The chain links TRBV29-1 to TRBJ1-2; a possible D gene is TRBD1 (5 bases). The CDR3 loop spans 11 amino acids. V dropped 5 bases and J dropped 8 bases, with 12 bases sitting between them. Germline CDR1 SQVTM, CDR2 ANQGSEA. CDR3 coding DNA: TGCAGCGTTCTGAGGGACTCCGGCTACACCTTC. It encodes CSVLRDSGYTF.

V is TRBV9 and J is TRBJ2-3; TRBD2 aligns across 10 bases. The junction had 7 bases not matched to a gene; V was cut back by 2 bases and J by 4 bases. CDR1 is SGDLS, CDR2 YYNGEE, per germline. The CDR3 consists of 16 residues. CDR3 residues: CASSVQAGGRADTQYF. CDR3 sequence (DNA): TGTGCCAGCAGCGTGCAAGCGGGGGGGAGGGCAGATACGCAGTATTTT.

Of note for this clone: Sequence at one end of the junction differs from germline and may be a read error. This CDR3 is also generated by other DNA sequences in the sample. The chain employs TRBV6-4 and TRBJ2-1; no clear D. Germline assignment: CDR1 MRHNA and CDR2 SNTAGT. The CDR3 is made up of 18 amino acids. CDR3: CASSEPEAVIRSYNEQFF. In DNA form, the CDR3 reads TGTGCCAGTAGTGAACCTGAGGCCGTCATTCGCTCCTACAATGAGCAGTTCTTC.

The CDR3 here is CASSYRTELYTEAFF. As DNA, the CDR3 is TGTGCCAGCAGTTACCGGACAGAACTCTACACTGAAGCTTTCTTT. This chain joins TRBV6-5 and TRBJ1-1; D is possibly TRBD1 (6 bases). The CDR3 contains 15 residues. V lost 2 bases and J 3 bases, leaving 13 bases between the germline ends. Germline lookup yields CDR1 MNHEY and CDR2 SVGAGI.

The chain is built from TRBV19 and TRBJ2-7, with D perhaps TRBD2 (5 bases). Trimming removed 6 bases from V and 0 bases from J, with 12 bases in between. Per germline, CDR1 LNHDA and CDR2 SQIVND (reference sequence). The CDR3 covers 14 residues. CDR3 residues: CASRGGLDSYEQYF. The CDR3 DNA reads TGTGCCAGTAGAGGCGGGTTAGACTCCTACGAGCAGTACTTC.

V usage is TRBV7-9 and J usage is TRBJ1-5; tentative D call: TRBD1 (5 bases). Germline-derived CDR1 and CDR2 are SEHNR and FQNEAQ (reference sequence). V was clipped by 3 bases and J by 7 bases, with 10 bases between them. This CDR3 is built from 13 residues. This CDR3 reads CASSLGGRQPQHF. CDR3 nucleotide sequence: TGTGCCAGCAGCTTGGGGGGGAGGCAGCCCCAGCATTTT. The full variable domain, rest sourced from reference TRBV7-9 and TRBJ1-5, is DTGVSQNPRHKITKRGQNVTFRCDPISEHNRLYWYRQTLGQGPEFLTYFQNEAQLEKSRLLSDRFSAERPKGSFSTLEIQRTEQGDSAMYLCASSLGGRQPQHFGDGTRLSIL.

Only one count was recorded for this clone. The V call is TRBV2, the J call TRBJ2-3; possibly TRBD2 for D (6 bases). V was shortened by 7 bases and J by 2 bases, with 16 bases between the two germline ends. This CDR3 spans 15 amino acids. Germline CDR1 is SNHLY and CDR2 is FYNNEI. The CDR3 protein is CASKTTRDFTDTQYF. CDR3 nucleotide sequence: TGTGCCAGCAAGACGACTAGGGACTTCACAGATACGCAGTATTTT.

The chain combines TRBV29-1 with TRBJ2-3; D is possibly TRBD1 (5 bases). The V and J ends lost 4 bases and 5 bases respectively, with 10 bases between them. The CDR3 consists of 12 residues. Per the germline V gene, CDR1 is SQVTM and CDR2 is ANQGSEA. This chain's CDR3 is CSVGQQGDTQYF. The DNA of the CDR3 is TGCAGCGTTGGACAGCAGGGAGATACGCAGTATTTT.

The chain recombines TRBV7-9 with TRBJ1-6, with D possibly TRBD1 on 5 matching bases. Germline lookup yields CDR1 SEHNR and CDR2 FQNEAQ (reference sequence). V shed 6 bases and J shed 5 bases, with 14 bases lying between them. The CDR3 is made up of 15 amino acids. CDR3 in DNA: TGTGCCAGCAGAGACGACAGTCTGAATAATTCACCCCTCCACTTT. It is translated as CASRDDSLNNSPLHF.

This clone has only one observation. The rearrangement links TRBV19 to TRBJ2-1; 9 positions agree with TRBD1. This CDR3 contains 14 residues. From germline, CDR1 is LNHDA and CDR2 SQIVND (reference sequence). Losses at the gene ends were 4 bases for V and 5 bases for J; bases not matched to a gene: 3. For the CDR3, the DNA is TGTGCCAGTAGTAAAGACAGGGGGGACAATGAGCAGTTCTTC. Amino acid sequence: CASSKDRGDNEQFF.

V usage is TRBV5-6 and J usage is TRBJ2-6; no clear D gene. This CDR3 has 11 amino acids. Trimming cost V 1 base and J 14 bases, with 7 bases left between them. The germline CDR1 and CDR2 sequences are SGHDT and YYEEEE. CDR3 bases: TGTGCCAGCAGCTTGCTCGGGTTCCTGACTTTC. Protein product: CASSLLGFLTF. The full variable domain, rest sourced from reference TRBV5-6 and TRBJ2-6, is DAGVTQSPTHLIKTRGQQVTLRCSPKSGHDTVSWYQQALGQGPQFIFQYYEEEERQRGNFPDRFSGHQFPNYSSELNVNALLLGDSALYLCASSLLGFLTFGAGSRLTVL.

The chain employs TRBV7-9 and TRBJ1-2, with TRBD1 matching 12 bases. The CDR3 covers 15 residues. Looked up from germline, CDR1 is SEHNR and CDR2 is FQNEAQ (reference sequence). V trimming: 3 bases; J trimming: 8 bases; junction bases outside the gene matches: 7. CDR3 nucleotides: TGTGCCAGCAGCTTTAGTGGGACAGGGGGCGAAGGCTACACCTTC. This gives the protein CASSFSGTGGEGYTF.

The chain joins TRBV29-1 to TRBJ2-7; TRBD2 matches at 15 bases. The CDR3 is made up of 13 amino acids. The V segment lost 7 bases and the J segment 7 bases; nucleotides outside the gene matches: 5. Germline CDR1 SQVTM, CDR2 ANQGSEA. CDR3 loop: CSARGLAGGEQYF. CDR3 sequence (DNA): TGCAGCGCCCGGGGACTAGCGGGAGGTGAGCAGTACTTC.

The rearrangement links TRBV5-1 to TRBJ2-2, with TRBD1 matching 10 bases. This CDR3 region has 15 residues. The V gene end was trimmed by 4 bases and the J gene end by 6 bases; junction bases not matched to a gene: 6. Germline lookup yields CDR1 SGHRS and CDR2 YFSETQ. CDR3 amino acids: CASSHGTGASGELFF. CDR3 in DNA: TGCGCCAGCAGCCACGGGACAGGGGCCTCCGGGGAGCTGTTTTTT. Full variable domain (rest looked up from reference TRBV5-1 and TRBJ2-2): KAGVTQTPRYLIKTRGQQVTLSCSPISGHRSVSWYQQTPGQGLQFLFEYFSETQRNKGNFPGRFSGRQFSNSRSEMNVSTLELGDSALYLCASSHGTGASGELFFGEGSRLTVL.

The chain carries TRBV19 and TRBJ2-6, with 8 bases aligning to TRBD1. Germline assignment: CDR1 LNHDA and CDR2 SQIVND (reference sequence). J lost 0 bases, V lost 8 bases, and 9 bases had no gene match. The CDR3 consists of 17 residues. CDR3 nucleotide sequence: TGTGCCAGTTCAGGATGGACAGGGACCTCTGGGGCCAACGTCCTGACTTTC. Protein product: CASSGWTGTSGANVLTF.

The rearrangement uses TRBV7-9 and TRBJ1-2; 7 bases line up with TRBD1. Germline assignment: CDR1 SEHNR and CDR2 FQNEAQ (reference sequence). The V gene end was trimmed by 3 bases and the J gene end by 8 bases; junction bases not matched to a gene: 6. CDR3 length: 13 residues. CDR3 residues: CASSFTGAGGYTF. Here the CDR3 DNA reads TGTGCCAGCAGCTTCACAGGGGCGGGGGGCTACACCTTC.

As DNA, the CDR3 is TGCGCCAGCAGCCAAGATTGTACAGGAAAGAACACTGAAGCTTTCTTT. Its translation is CASSQDCTGKNTEAFF. The chain uses TRBV4-3 and TRBJ1-1; perhaps TRBD1 as D (5 bases). Looked up from germline, CDR1 is LGHNA and CDR2 is YSLEER. CDR3 length equals 16 residues. Between the trimmed V and J ends, which lost 0 bases and 1 base, there was a span of 12 bases.

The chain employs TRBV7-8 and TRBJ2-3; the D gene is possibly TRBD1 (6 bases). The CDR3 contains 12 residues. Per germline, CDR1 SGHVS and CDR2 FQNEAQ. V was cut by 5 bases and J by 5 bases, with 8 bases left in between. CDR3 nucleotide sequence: TGTGCCAGCAGCCACAGGGAAGATACGCAGTATTTT. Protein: CASSHREDTQYF.

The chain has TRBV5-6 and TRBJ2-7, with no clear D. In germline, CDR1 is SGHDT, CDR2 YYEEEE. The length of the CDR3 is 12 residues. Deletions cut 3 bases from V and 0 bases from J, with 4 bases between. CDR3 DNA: TGTGCCAGCAGCTATAGCTCCTACGAGCAGTACTTC. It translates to CASSYSSYEQYF.

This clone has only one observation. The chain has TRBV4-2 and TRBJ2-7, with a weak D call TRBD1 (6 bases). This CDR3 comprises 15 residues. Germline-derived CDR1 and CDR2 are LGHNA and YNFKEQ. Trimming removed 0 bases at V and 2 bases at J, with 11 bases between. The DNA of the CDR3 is TGTGCCAGCAGCCAAGAAGTACAGGGACCCTACGAGCAGTACTTC. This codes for CASSQEVQGPYEQYF.

Here the CDR3 reads CASSDSSRGQRNTEAFF. CDR3 nucleotide sequence: TGTGCCAGCAGTGATTCCTCCAGGGGGCAAAGGAACACTGAAGCTTTCTTT. This rearrangement joins TRBV2 to TRBJ1-1; 8 bases match TRBD1. V lost 3 bases, J lost 1 base, and 10 bases stayed unmatched. CDR1 and CDR2 from the germline V gene are SNHLY and FYNNEI. The CDR3 is made up of 17 amino acids.

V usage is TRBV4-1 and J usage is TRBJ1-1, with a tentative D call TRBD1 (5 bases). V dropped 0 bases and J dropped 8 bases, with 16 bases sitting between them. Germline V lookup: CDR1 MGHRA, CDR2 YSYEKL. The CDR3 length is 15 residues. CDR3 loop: CASSQDHPRAVEAFF. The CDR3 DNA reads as TGCGCCAGCAGCCAAGATCATCCCAGGGCGGTGGAAGCTTTCTTT.

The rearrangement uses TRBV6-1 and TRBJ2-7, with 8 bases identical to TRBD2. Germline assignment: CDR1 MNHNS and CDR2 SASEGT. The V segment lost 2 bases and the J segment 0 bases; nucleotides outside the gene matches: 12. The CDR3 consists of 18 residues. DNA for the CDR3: TGTGCCAGCAGTGAACGAGAGGCGACTAGCGCGACCTCCTACGAGCAGTACTTC. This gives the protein CASSEREATSATSYEQYF.

Here the CDR3 reads CASRPRGSTDTQYF. The CDR3 DNA reads TGTGCCAGCAGGCCGCGAGGTAGCACAGATACGCAGTATTTT. This chain uses TRBV7-2 with TRBJ2-3, with unresolved D. The CDR3 consists of 14 residues. Trimming stripped 6 bases from V and 0 bases from J, with 10 bases between. Germline CDR1 and CDR2: SGHTA and FQGNSA.

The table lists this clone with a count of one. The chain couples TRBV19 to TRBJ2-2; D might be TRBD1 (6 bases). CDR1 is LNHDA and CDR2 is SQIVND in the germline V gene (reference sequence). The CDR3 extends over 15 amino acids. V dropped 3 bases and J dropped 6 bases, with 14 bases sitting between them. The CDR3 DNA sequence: TGTGCCAGTAGTATTAGGCAGGGGATGGCCGGGGAGCTGTTTTTT. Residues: CASSIRQGMAGELFF.

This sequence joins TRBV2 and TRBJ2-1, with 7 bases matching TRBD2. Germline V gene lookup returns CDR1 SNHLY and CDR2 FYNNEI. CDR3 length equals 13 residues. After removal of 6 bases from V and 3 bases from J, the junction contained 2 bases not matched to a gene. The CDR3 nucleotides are TGTGCCAGCAGCGGCGGGGGCTACAATGAGCAGTTCTTC. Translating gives CASSGGGYNEQFF.

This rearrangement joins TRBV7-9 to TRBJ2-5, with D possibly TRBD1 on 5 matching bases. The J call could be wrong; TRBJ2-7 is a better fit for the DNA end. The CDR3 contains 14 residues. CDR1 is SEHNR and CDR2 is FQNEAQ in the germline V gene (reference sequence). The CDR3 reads CASSPFAGNYEQYF. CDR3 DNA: TGTGCCAGCAGCCCCTTTGCAGGGAACTACGAGCAGTACTTC.

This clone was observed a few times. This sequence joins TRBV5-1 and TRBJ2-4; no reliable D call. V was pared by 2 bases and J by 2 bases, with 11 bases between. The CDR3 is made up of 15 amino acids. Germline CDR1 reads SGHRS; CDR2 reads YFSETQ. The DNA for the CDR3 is TGCGCCAGCAGCTTCGGCGACTTCTCCAAAAACATTCAGTACTTC. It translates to CASSFGDFSKNIQYF.